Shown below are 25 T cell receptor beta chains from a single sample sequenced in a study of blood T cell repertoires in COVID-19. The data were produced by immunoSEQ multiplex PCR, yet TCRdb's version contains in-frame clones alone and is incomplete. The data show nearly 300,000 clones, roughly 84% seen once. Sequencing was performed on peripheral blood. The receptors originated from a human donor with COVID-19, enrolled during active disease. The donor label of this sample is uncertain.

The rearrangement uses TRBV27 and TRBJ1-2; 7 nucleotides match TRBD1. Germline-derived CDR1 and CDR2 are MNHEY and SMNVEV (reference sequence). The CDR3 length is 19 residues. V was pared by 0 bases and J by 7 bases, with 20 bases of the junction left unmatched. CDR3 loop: CASSLSFRGQGGILFGYTF. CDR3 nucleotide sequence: TGTGCCAGCAGTTTATCCTTTCGTGGGCAGGGGGGAATCCTGTTTGGCTACACCTTC.

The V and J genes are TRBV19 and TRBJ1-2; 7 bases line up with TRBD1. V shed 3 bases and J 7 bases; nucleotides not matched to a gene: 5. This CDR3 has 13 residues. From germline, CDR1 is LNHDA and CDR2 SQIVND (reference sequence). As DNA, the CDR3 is TGTGCCAGTAGTATCCCTGGGACAGCTGGCTACACCTTC. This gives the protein CASSIPGTAGYTF.

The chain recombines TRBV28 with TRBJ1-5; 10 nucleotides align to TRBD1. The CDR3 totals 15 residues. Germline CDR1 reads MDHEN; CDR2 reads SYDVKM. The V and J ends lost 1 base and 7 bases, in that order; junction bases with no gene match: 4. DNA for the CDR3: TGTGCCAGCAGTTTATCCGGACAGGGGGACCAGCCCCAGCATTTT. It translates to CASSLSGQGDQPQHF.

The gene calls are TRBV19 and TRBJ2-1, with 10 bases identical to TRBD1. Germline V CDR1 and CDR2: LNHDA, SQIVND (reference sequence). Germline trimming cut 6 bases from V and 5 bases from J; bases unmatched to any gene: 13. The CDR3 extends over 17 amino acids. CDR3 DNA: TGTGCCAGTAGGAGGTGGGCGACAGGGGGCAGAGACAATGAGCAGTTCTTC. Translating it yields CASRRWATGGRDNEQFF. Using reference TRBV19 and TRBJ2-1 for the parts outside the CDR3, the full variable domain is DGGITQSPKYLFRKEGQNVTLSCEQNLNHDAMYWYRQDPGQGLRLIYYSQIVNDFQKGDIAEGYSVSREKKESFPLTVTSAQKNPTAFYLCASRRWATGGRDNEQFFGPGTRLTVL.

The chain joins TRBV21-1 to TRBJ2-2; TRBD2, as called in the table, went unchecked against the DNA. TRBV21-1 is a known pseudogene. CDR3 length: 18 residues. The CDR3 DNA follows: TGTGCCAGCAGCAAACTGGCGGTCTCTACGATGAACACCGGGGAGCTGTTTTTT. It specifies CASSKLAVSTMNTGELFF.

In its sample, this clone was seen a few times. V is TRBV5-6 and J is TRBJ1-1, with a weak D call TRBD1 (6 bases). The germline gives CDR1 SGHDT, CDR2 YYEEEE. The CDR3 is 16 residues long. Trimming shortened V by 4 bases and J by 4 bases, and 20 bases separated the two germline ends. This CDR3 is CASSPWGGAYGTEAFF. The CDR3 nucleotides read TGTGCCAGCAGCCCGTGGGGGGGGGCGTACGGCACTGAAGCTTTCTTT.

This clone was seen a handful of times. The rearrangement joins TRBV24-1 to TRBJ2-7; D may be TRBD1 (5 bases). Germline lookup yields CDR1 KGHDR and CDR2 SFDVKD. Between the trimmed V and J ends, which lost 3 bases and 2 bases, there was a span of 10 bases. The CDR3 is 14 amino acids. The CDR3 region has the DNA TGTGCCACCAGTGATCCCTCCAGGGCCTACGAGCAGTACTTC. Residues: CATSDPSRAYEQYF.

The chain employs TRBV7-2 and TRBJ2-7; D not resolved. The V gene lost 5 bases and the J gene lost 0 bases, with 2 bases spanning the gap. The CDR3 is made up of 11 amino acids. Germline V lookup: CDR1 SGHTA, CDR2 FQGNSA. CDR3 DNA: TGTGCCAGCAGCCGCTCCTACGAGCAGTACTTC. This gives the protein CASSRSYEQYF.

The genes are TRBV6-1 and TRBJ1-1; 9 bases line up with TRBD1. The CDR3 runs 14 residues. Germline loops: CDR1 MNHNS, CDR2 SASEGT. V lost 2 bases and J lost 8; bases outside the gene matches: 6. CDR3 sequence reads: CASSERGDRVEAFF. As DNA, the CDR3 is TGTGCCAGCAGTGAAAGAGGGGACAGGGTGGAAGCTTTCTTT.

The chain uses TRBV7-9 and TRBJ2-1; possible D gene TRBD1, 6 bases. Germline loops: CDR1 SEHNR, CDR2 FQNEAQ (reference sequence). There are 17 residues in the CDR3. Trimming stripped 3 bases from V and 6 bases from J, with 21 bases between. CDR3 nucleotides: TGTGCCAGCAGCTTTCTCTGGGAAACCCAGGGGCCCAATGAGCAGTTCTTC. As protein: CASSFLWETQGPNEQFF.

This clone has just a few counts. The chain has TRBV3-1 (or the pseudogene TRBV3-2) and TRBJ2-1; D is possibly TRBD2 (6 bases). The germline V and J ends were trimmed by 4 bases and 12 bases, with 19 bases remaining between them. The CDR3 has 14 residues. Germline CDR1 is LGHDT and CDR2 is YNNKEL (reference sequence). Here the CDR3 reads CASSPIGRGARQFF. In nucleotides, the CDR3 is TGTGCCAGCAGCCCGATTGGACGCGGGGCGCGGCAGTTCTTC.

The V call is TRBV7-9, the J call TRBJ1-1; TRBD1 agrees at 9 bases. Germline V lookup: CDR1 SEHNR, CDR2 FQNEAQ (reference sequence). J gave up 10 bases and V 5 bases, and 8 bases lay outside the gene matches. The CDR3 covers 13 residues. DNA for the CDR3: TGTGCCAGCAGCCCGGGACAGGGTGGAGGAGCTTTCTTT. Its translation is CASSPGQGGGAFF.

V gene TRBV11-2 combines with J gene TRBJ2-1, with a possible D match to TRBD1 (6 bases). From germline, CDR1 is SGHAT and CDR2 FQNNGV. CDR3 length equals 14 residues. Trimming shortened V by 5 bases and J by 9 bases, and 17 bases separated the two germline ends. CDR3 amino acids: CASSRTGDTGEQFF. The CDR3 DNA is TGTGCCAGCAGCCGTACCGGGGACACGGGTGAGCAGTTCTTC. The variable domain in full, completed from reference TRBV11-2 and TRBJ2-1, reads EAGVAQSPRYKIIEKRQSVAFWCNPISGHATLYWYQQILGQGPKLLIQFQNNGVVDDSQLPKDRFSAERLKGVDSTLKIQPAKLEDSAVYLCASSRTGDTGEQFFGPGTRLTVL.

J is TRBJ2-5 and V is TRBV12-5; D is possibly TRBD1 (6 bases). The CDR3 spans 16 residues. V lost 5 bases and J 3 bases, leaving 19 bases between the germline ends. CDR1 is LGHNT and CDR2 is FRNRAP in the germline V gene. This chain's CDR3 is CASGLTLQGIEETQYF. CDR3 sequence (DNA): TGTGCTAGTGGTCTAACCCTACAGGGAATAGAAGAGACCCAGTACTTC.

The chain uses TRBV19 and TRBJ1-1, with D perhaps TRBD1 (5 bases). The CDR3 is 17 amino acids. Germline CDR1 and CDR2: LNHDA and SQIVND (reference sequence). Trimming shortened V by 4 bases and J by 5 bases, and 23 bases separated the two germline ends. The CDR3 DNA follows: TGTGCCAGTAGTAAAGGGGTCATCGGGACGGCGGGGACTGAAGCTTTCTTT. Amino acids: CASSKGVIGTAGTEAFF.

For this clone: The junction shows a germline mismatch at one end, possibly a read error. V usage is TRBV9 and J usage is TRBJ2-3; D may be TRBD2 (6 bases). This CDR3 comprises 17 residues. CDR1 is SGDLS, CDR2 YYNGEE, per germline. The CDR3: CASSVETGSGNTNTQYF. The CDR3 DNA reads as TGTGCCAGCAGCGTAGAGACGGGTAGCGGTAACACAAATACGCAGTATTTT.

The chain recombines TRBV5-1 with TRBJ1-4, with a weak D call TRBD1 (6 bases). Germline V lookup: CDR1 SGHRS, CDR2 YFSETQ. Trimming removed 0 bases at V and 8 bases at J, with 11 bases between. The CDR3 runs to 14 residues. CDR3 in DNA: TGCGCCAGCAGCTTGGAGGGGGTCGGGGAAAAACTGTTTTTT. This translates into CASSLEGVGEKLFF.

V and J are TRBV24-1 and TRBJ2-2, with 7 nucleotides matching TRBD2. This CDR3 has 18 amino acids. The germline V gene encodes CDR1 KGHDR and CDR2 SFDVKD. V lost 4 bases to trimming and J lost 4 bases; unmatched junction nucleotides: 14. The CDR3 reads CATSDPPPGTTFTGELFF. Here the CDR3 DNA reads TGTGCCACCAGTGACCCTCCCCCCGGGACTACCTTCACCGGGGAGCTGTTTTTT.

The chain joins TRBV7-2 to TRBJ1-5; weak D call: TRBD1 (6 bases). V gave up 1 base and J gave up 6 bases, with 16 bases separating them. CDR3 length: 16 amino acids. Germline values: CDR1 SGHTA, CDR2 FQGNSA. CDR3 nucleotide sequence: TGTGCCAGCAGCTTAGGCGGGGGGGGCTGGAGTCAGCCCCAGCATTTT. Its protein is CASSLGGGGWSQPQHF.

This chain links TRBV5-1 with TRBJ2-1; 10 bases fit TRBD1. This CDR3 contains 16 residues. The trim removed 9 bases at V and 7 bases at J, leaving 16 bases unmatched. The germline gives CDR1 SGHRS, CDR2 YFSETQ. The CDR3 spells CATKWPDDRGRNEQFF. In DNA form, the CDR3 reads TGCGCCACCAAATGGCCGGATGACAGGGGGCGGAATGAGCAGTTCTTC.

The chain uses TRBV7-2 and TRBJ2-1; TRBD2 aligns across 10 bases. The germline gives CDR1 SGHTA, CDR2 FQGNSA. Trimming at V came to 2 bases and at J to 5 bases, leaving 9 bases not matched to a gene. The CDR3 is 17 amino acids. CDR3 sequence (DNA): TGTGCCAGCAGCTTAATGCCGGCTAGCGGGAGCCACAATGAGCAGTTCTTC. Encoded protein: CASSLMPASGSHNEQFF.

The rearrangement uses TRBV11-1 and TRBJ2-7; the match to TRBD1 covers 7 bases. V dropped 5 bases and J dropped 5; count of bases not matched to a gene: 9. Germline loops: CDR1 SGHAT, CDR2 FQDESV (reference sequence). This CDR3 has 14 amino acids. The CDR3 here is CASSPSTGINEQYF. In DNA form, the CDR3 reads TGTGCCAGCAGCCCCTCGACAGGGATCAACGAGCAGTACTTC.

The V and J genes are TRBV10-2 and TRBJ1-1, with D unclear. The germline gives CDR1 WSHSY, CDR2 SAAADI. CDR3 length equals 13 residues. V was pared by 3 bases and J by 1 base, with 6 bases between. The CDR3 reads CASSDLKNTEAFF. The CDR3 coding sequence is TGCGCCAGCAGTGATCTTAAGAACACTGAAGCTTTCTTT.

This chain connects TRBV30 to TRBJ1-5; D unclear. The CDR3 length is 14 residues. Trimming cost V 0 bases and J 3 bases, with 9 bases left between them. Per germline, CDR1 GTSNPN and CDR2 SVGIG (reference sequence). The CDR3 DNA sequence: TGTGCCTGGAGTGTAGCATCTTACAATCAGCCCCAGCATTTT. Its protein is CAWSVASYNQPQHF.

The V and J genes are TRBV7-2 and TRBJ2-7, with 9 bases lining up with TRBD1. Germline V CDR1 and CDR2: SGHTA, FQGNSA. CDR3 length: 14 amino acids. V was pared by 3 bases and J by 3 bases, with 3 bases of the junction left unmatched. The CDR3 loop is CASSLGQGFYEQYF. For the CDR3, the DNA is TGTGCCAGCAGCTTGGGACAGGGATTCTACGAGCAGTACTTC. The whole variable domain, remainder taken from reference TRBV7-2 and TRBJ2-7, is GAGVSQSPSNKVTEKGKDVELRCDPISGHTALYWYRQSLGQGLEFLIYFQGNSAPDKSGLPSDRFSAERTGGSVSTLTIQRTQQEDSAVYLCASSLGQGFYEQYFGPGTRLTVT.